This TCR beta chain originates from a study of shared clonotypes between healthy human individuals. The donors were adults (healthy and HIV-negative) with no recent acute infections or vaccinations. General study findings and limits: Roughly 5% of naive CD4 clonotypes were shared across several donors.

Several immunoSEQ plates held equal portions of the genomic DNA taken from each subset. In replicate PCRs of sorted subsets, roughly 200 ng DNA, approximately 32,000 T cell genomes, was used. Generated by immunoSEQ multiplex PCR, the TCRdb table keeps only in-frame clones and is missing some. The top ten clones hold over 1.3% of a sample with about 960,000 clones, less than 85% of them seen once. Notes on this clone: Its target is unknown.

The CDR3 covers 13 residues. Trimming stripped 6 bases from V and 4 bases from J, with 10 bases between. Germline assignment: CDR1 MNHEY and CDR2 SMNVEV (reference sequence). Source material: memory CD4+ T cells sorted from blood. Described subset: CD45RA-negative fraction. The sequence derives from a man younger than 35 in good health. V usage is TRBV27 and J usage is TRBJ2-1; weak D call: TRBD2 (6 bases). CDR3 in DNA: TGTGCCAGCAGGGGGGACTTATACAATGAGCAGTTCTTC. It encodes CASRGDLYNEQFF.